A selection of T cell receptor beta chains follows, all from one sample in a study of T cell responses to AZD1222 COVID-19 vaccine. TCRdb keeps only in-frame clones here, not all; method: immunoSEQ multiplex PCR. The table includes roughly 110,000 clones, under 95% detected once. The sample consisted of peripheral blood, taken 28 days after the second AZD1222 dose. Source of these receptors: an adult who received the AZD1222 COVID-19 vaccine. Both conserved end residues are part of each CDR3. A D gene is named only where the DNA matches it firmly.

d_gene: TRBD2
v_gene: TRBV7-2
CDR3aa: CASSSTSGAYNEQFF

d_gene: NA
v_gene: TRBV12-3/TRBV12-4
CDR3aa: CASSLDSGDTQYF

d_gene: NA
v_gene: TRBV3-1/TRBV3-2
CDR3aa: CASSQDVGVDSYNEQFF

d_gene: TRBD1
v_gene: TRBV5-6
CDR3aa: CASEGQGASGNTIYF

d_gene: TRBD1
v_gene: TRBV29-1
CDR3aa: CSVLERPGQRTQTGVEKLFF

d_gene: TRBD1
v_gene: TRBV6-5
CDR3aa: CASSPGTAIYEQYF

d_gene: NA
v_gene: TRBV2
CDR3aa: CASSKMSLSGTEAFF

d_gene: NA
v_gene: TRBV5-6
CDR3aa: CASSYYYSGNTIYF

d_gene: TRBD1
v_gene: TRBV4-1
CDR3aa: CASSQGPTGGQDQPQHF

d_gene: TRBD1
v_gene: TRBV13
CDR3aa: CASSYGTGDTEAFF

d_gene: NA
v_gene: TRBV5-1
CDR3aa: CASSIGLQAGQPQHF

d_gene: TRBD1
v_gene: TRBV5-6
CDR3aa: CASSTGGGTGNDNEQFF

d_gene: NA
v_gene: TRBV4-2
CDR3aa: CASSQWGTGAGNEKLFF

d_gene: NA
v_gene: TRBV28
CDR3aa: CASKQGSPLNKQFF

d_gene: NA
v_gene: TRBV14
CDR3aa: CASSQLRLDSYEQYF

d_gene: TRBD2
v_gene: TRBV27
CDR3aa: CASSYLLGEGYNEQFF

d_gene: TRBD1
v_gene: TRBV20-1
CDR3aa: CSASRQGGYSPLHF

d_gene: NA
v_gene: TRBV28
CDR3aa: CASSFNTGELFF

d_gene: NA
v_gene: TRBV24-1
CDR3aa: CATSDFLRLGSSTDTQYF

d_gene: NA
v_gene: TRBV6-5
CDR3aa: CASSYGPYGYTF

d_gene: NA
v_gene: TRBV7-2
CDR3aa: CASSLNTGRELFF

d_gene: TRBD1
v_gene: TRBV19
CDR3aa: CASSIMSTGRNQPQHF

d_gene: NA
v_gene: TRBV30
CDR3aa: CAWSPRPERHQETQYF

d_gene: NA
v_gene: TRBV30
CDR3aa: CAWSGGGYRSYGYTF

d_gene: NA
v_gene: TRBV5-1
CDR3aa: CASSLEQGGNTIYF

d_gene: NA
v_gene: TRBV19
CDR3aa: CASAQSRTQETQYF

d_gene: NA
v_gene: TRBV15
CDR3aa: CATGDWETEAFF

d_gene: NA
v_gene: TRBV27
CDR3aa: CASSFNRATEAFF

d_gene: NA
v_gene: TRBV7-9
CDR3aa: CASSLAVGLQSGEQYF

d_gene: NA
v_gene: TRBV19
CDR3aa: CASRQGLSYEQYF

d_gene: NA
v_gene: TRBV13
CDR3aa: CASRIEGGDTIYF

d_gene: NA
v_gene: TRBV6-5
CDR3aa: CASSNQGAEAFF

d_gene: NA
v_gene: TRBV3-1/TRBV3-2
CDR3aa: CASSPTVEQYF

d_gene: NA
v_gene: TRBV5-8
CDR3aa: CASSPRGPQGLGQPQHF

d_gene: TRBD2
v_gene: TRBV7-9
CDR3aa: CASSSGLGSSGELFF

d_gene: TRBD1
v_gene: TRBV6-5
CDR3aa: CASSYGTGGQETQYF

d_gene: NA
v_gene: TRBV3-1/TRBV3-2
CDR3aa: CASSQGGTLMSGELFF

d_gene: NA
v_gene: TRBV6-2/TRBV6-3
CDR3aa: CASSYSYPPQETQYF

d_gene: NA
v_gene: TRBV4-1
CDR3aa: CASSSGTLNTEAFF

d_gene: NA
v_gene: TRBV21-1
CDR3aa: CASSIWGDYGYTF

d_gene: NA
v_gene: TRBV27
CDR3aa: CASSQLGHLNSPLHF

d_gene: NA
v_gene: TRBV5-1
CDR3aa: CASSYETGAISGNTIYF

d_gene: NA
v_gene: TRBV2
CDR3aa: CAGKGVNTEAFF

d_gene: NA
v_gene: TRBV28
CDR3aa: CASSPSALGNQPQHF

d_gene: NA
v_gene: TRBV5-5
CDR3aa: CASTSPFQGNSPLHF

d_gene: NA
v_gene: TRBV19
CDR3aa: CASSAGVDYGYTF

d_gene: NA
v_gene: TRBV10-2
CDR3aa: CASSGDEAGTYNEQFF

d_gene: TRBD1
v_gene: TRBV6-5
CDR3aa: CASSYHRGQETQYF

d_gene: TRBD2
v_gene: TRBV7-9
CDR3aa: CASSTLVREDYEQYF

d_gene: TRBD1
v_gene: TRBV5-6
CDR3aa: CASSWDRGCNQPQHF